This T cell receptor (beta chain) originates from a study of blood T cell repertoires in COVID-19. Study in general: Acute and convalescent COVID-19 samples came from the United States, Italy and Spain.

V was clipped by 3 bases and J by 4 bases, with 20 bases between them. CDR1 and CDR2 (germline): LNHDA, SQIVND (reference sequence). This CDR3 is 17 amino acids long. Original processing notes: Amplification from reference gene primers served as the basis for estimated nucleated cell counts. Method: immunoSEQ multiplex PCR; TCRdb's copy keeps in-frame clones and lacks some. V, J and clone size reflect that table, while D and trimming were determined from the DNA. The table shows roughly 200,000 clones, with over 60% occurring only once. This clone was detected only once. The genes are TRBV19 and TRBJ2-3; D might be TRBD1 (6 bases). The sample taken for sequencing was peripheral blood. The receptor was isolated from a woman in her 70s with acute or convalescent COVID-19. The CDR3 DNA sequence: TGTGCCAGTAGTATCCCAAGTGTTTGGGGGCGCGCAGATACGCAGTATTTT. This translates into CASSIPSVWGRADTQYF.